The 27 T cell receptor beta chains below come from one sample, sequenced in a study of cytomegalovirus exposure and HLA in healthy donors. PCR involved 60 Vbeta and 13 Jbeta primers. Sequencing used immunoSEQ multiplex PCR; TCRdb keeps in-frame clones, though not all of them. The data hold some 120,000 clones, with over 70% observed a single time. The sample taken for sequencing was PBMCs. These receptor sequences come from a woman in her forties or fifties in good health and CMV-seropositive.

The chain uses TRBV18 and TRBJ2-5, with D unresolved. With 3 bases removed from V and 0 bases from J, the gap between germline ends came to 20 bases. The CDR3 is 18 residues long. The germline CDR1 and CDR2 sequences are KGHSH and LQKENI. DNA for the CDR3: TGTGCCAGCTCACCGGTCGTTGAGGCAGTCCCGTACCAAGAGACCCAGTACTTC. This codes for CASSPVVEAVPYQETQYF. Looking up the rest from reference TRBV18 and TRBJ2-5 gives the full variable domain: NAGVMQNPRHLVRRRGQEARLRCSPMKGHSHVYWYRQLPEEGLKFMVYLQKENIIDESGMPKERFSAEFPKEGPSILRIQQVVRGDSAAYFCASSPVVEAVPYQETQYFGPGTRLLVL.

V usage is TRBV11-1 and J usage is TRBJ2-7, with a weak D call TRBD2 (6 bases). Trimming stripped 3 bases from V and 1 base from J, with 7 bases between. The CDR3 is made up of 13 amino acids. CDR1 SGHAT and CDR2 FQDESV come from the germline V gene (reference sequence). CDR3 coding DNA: TGTGCCAGCAGCTTGGGGGGATCCTACGAGCAGTACTTC. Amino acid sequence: CASSLGGSYEQYF.

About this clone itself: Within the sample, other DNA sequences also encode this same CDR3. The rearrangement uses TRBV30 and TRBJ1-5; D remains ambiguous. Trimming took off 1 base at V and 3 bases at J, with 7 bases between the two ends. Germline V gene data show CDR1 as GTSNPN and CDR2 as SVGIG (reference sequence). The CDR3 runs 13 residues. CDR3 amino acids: CAWSADSNQPQHF. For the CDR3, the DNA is TGTGCCTGGAGTGCAGATTCCAATCAGCCCCAGCATTTT.

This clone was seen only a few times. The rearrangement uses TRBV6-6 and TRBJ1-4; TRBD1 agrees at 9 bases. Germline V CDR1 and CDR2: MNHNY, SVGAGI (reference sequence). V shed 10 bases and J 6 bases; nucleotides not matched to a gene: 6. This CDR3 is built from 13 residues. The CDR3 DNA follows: TGTGCCATCAACAGGGGGCTTGATGAAAAACTGTTTTTT. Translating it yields CAINRGLDEKLFF.

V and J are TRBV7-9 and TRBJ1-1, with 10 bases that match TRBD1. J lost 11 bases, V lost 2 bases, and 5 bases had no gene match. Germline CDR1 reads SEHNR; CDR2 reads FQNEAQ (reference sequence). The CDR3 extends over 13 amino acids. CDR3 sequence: CASSLMGTGDAFF. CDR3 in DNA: TGTGCCAGCAGCTTAATGGGGACAGGGGACGCTTTCTTT.

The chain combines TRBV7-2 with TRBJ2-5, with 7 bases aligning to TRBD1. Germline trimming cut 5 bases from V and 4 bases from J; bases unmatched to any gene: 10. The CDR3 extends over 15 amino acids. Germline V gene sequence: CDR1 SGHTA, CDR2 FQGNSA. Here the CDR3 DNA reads TGTGCCAGCAGCGCCAACAGGGGCGAGGGAGAGACCCAGTACTTC. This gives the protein CASSANRGEGETQYF.

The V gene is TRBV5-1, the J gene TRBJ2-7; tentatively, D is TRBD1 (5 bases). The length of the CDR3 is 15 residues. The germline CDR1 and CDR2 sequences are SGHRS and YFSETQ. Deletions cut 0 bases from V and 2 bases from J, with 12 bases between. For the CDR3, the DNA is TGCGCCAGCAGCTTGGACCGGACACACACCTACGAGCAGTACTTC. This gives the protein CASSLDRTHTYEQYF.

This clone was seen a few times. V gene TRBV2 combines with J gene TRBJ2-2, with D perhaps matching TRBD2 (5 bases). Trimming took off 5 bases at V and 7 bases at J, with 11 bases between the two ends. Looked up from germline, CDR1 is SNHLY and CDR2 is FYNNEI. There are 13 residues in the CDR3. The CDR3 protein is CASSTERGGELFF. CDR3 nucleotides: TGTGCCAGCAGTACTGAACGGGGCGGGGAGCTGTTTTTT.

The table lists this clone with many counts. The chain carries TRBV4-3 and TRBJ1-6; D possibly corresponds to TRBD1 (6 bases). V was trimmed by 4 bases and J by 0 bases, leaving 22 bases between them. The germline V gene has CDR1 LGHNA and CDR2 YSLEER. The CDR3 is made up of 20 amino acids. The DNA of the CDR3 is TGCGCCAGCAGCCCCGCCCCCCAGGGACATTCGAGCTCCTATAATTCACCCCTCCACTTT. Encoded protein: CASSPAPQGHSSSYNSPLHF.

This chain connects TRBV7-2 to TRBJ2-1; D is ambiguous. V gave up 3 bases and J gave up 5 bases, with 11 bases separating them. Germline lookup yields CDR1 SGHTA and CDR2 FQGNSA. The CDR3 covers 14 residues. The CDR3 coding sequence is TGTGCCAGCAGCTTTTACAGCCTCAACAATGAGCAGTTCTTC. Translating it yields CASSFYSLNNEQFF.

The CDR3 DNA reads as TGTGCCAGCAGCGAGGTGCAGGGGCTCGGCTACACCTTC. This sequence encodes CASSEVQGLGYTF. V gene TRBV9 combines with J gene TRBJ1-2, with D maybe TRBD1 (6 bases). V shed 3 bases and J shed 8 bases, with 14 bases lying between them. CDR3 size: 13 residues. Germline-derived CDR1 and CDR2 are SGDLS and YYNGEE. Drawing the rest from reference TRBV9 and TRBJ1-2, the complete variable domain is DSGVTQTPKHLITATGQRVTLRCSPRSGDLSVYWYQQSLDQGLQFLIQYYNGEERAKGNILERFSAQQFPDLHSELNLSSLELGDSALYFCASSEVQGLGYTFGSGTRLTVV.

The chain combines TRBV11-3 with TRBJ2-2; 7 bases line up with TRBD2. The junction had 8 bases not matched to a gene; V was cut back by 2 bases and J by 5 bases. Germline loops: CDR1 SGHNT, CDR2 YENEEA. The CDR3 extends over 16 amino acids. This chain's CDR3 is CASSLRDYGDTGELFF. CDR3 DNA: TGTGCCAGCAGCTTAAGGGACTATGGGGATACCGGGGAGCTGTTTTTT.

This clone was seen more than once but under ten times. CDR3 loop: CASSLEGATGSFMNTEAFF. The CDR3 nucleotides read TGTGCCAGCAGCTTAGAGGGCGCGACAGGGAGCTTCATGAACACTGAAGCTTTCTTT. The rearrangement joins TRBV11-2 to TRBJ1-1, with 7 positions matching TRBD1. CDR3 length equals 19 residues. Germline CDR1 reads SGHAT; CDR2 reads FQNNGV. J gave up 0 bases and V 0 bases, and 13 bases lay outside the gene matches.

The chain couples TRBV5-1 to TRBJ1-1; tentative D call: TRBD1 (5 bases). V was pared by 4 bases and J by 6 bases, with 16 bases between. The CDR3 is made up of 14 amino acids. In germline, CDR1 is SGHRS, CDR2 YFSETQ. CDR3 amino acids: CASSALGGEAEAFF. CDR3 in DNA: TGCGCCAGCAGCGCCCTCGGAGGGGAGGCTGAAGCTTTCTTT.

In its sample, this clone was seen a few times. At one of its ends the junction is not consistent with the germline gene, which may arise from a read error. The CDR3 reads CSSSQEDYGYTF. The CDR3 DNA sequence: TGTTCCAGCAGCCAAGAGGACTATGGCTACACCTTC. V is TRBV7-9 and J is TRBJ1-2; D remains ambiguous. CDR1 and CDR2 from the germline V gene are SEHNR and FQNEAQ (reference sequence). CDR3 length equals 12 residues.

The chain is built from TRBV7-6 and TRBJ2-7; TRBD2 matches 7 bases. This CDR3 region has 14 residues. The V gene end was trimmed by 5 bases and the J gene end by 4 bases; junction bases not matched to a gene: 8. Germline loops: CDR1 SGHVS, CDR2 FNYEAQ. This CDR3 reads CASSTSGTTYEQYF. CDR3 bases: TGTGCCAGCAGCACAAGTGGGACTACTTACGAGCAGTACTTC.

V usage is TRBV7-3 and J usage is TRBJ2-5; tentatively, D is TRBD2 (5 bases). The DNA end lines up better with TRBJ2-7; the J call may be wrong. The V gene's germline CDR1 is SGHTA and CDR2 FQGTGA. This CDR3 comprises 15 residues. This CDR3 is CASSLEGRASYEQYF. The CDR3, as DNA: TGTGCCAGCAGCTTAGAGGGTAGAGCGAGCTACGAGCAGTACTTC.

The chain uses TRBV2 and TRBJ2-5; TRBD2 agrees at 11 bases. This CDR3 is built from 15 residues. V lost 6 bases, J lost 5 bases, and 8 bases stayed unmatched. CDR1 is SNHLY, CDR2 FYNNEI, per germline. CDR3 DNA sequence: TGTGCCAGCAGATACTTAGCGGGAGGGAGGGAGACCCAGTACTTC. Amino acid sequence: CASRYLAGGRETQYF.

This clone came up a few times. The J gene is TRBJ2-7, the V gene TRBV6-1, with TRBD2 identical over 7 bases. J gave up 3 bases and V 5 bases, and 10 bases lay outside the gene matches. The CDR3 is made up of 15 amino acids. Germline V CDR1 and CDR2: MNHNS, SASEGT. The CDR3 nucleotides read TGTGCCAGCAGTCCCTCTAGCGGCCCTTACTACGAGCAGTACTTC. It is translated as CASSPSSGPYYEQYF.

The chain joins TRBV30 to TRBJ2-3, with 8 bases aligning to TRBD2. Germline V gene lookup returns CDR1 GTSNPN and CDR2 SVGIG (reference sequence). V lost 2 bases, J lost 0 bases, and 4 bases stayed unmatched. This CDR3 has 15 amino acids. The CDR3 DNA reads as TGTGCCTGGAGTAGGCGGGGGGCTAGCACAGATACGCAGTATTTT. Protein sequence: CAWSRRGASTDTQYF. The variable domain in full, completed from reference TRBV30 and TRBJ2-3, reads SQTIHQWPATLVQPVGSPLSLECTVEGTSNPNLYWYRQAAGRGLQLLFYSVGIGQISSEVPQNLSASRPQDRQFILSSKKLLLSDSGFYLCAWSRRGASTDTQYFGPGTRLTVL.

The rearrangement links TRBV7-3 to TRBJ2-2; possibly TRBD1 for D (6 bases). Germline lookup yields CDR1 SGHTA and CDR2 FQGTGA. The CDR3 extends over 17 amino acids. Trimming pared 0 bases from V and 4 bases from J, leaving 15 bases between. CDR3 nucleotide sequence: TGTGCCAGCAGCTTAACGCCCCAGGGGTACCGCACCGGGGAGCTGTTTTTT. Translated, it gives CASSLTPQGYRTGELFF.

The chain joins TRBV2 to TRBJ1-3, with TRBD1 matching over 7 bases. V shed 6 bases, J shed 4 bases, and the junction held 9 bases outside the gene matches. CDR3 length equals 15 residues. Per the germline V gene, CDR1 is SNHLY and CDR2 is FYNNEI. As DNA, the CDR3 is TGTGCCAGCAGGCACGGTACAGGGGTGGGAAACACCATATATTTT. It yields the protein CASRHGTGVGNTIYF.

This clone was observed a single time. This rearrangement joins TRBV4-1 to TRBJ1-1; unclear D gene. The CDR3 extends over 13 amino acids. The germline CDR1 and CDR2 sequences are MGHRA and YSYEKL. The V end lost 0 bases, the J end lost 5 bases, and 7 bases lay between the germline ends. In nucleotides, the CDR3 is TGCGCCAGCAGCCAAGACGACTGGACTGAAGCTTTCTTT. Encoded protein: CASSQDDWTEAFF.

The CDR3 sequence is CASSEPGLAARGEQFF. DNA for the CDR3: TGTGCCAGCAGCGAACCGGGACTAGCAGCACGGGGGGAGCAGTTCTTC. J is TRBJ2-1 and V is TRBV9; TRBD2 matches 9 bases. Looked up from germline, CDR1 is SGDLS and CDR2 is YYNGEE. The CDR3 runs 16 residues. The ends lost 3 bases at V and 10 bases at J; junction bases unmatched: 14. Drawing the rest from reference TRBV9 and TRBJ2-1, the complete variable domain is DSGVTQTPKHLITATGQRVTLRCSPRSGDLSVYWYQQSLDQGLQFLIQYYNGEERAKGNILERFSAQQFPDLHSELNLSSLELGDSALYFCASSEPGLAARGEQFFGPGTRLTVL.

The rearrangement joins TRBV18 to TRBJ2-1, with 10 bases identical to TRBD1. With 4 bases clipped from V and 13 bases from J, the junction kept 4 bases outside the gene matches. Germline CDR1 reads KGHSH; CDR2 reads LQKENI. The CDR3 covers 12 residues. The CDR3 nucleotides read TGTGCCAGCTCACTAGGACAGGGGGACCAGTTCTTC. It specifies CASSLGQGDQFF.

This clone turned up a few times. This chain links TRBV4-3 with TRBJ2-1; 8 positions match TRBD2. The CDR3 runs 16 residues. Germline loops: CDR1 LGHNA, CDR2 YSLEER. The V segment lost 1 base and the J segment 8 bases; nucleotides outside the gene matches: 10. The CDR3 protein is CASSQGGTRRLDEQFF. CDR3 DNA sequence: TGCGCCAGCAGCCAAGGGGGGACTAGGCGGCTGGATGAGCAGTTCTTC.

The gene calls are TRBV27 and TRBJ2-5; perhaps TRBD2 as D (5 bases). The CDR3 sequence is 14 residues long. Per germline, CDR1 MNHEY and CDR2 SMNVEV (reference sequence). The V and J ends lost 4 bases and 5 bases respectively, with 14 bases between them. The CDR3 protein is CASSSASAGETQYF. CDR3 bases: TGTGCCAGCAGTTCTGCCTCGGCGGGTGAGACCCAGTACTTC.